These T cell receptor beta chains were read from a single sample in a study of cytomegalovirus exposure and HLA in healthy donors. TCRdb's copy holds only in-frame clones and misses some; the assay was immunoSEQ multiplex PCR. The table lists about 72,000 clones, 65% to 70% of them singletons. Source material: PBMCs. Receptors were obtained from a man in his forties in good health and CMV-seropositive. The CDR3 runs from the conserved cysteine through the conserved F or W. D genes are given only for firm matches. Clone sizes are given selectively: once, few, many, or a class where the clone is expanded.

clone size,J gene,D gene,V gene,CDR3 DNA,CDR3 protein
.,TRBJ1-3,.,TRBV11-3,TGTGCCAGCAGCACAGGCTTTGGAAACACCATATATTTT,CASSTGFGNTIYF
.,TRBJ2-1,.,TRBV2,TGTGCCAGCAGTTTAGACAGAGCCAATGAGCAGTTCTTC,CASSLDRANEQFF
.,TRBJ1-1,.,TRBV18,TGTGCCAGCTCACCAGGGACCGCTGGGGGGGACACTGAAGCTTTCTTT,CASSPGTAGGDTEAFF
.,TRBJ2-1,TRBD1,TRBV4-3,TGCGCCAGCAGCCAAGAGGGGACAGGGGACAATGAGCAGTTCTTC,CASSQEGTGDNEQFF
.,TRBJ1-2,TRBD1,TRBV6-5,TGTGCCAGCAGTTACACAGGGGAGAACTATGGCTACACCTTC,CASSYTGENYGYTF
.,TRBJ2-3,.,TRBV7-9,TGTGCCAGCAGCCTAGACAGGAGCACAGATACGCAGTATTTT,CASSLDRSTDTQYF
.,TRBJ1-2,.,TRBV6-5,TGTGCCAGCAGTTCACAGAACCCGGCTGGCTACACCTTC,CASSSQNPAGYTF
few,TRBJ2-2,.,TRBV2,TGTGCCAGCGTAGAGAACACCGGGGAGCTGTTTTTT,CASVENTGELFF
.,TRBJ2-2,.,TRBV5-1,TGCGCCAGCAGCCCGCCGTGGGGGCCGGGCACCGGGGAGCTGTTTTTT,CASSPPWGPGTGELFF
.,TRBJ2-4,.,TRBV30,TGTGCCTGGAGCCCTCCGGCTAGTCTAGCCAAAAACATTCAGTACTTC,CAWSPPASLAKNIQYF
.,TRBJ1-5,TRBD1,TRBV27,TGTGCCAGCAGCACTGGGGTTGACAGGGATCAGCCCCAGCATTTT,CASSTGVDRDQPQHF
.,TRBJ1-4,TRBD1,TRBV30,TGTGCCTGGGGACCCTCTCGGACAGGGATAAGGGAAAAACTGTTTTTT,CAWGPSRTGIREKLFF
.,TRBJ1-1,.,TRBV28,TGTGCCAGCAGTTTATGGGGGGGTCAAACTGAAGCTTTCTTT,CASSLWGGQTEAFF
.,TRBJ1-4,.,TRBV5-6,TGTGCCAGCAGCTTGTATACACCAACTAATGAAAAACTGTTTTTT,CASSLYTPTNEKLFF
.,TRBJ2-7,.,TRBV30,TGTGCCTGGAGTTATGGGAGCTCCTACGAGCAGTACTTC,CAWSYGSSYEQYF
.,TRBJ1-1,.,TRBV6-1,TGTGCCAGCAGTGTTATAGGAGGGCTGAACACTGAAGCTTTCTTT,CASSVIGGLNTEAFF
.,TRBJ1-1,TRBD1,TRBV4-3,TGCGCCAGCAGCCAAGACTTTCCGGGACAGATAAGGATTGCGGCTTTCTTT,CASSQDFPGQIRIAAFF
few,TRBJ2-1,TRBD1,TRBV7-9,TGTGCCAGCAGCGAAGCGACAGGGGAGCAAAATGAGCAGTTCTTC,CASSEATGEQNEQFF
.,TRBJ1-4,.,TRBV28,TGTGCCAGCAGTTTTATGGGGGCAGGGGAAAAACTGTTTTTT,CASSFMGAGEKLFF
.,TRBJ1-2,TRBD1,TRBV4-1,TGCGCCAGCAGCCAAGGACCCCAGGGGGGTACGGCTGGCTACACCTTC,CASSQGPQGGTAGYTF
.,TRBJ2-7,.,TRBV28,TGTGCCAGCAGCCCTTCTCGCGGACACCGATACGAGCAGTACTTC,CASSPSRGHRYEQYF
.,TRBJ2-2,TRBD2,TRBV5-1,TGCGCCAGCAGCTTAGCGGGGGGAAACACCGGGGAGCTGTTTTTT,CASSLAGGNTGELFF
.,TRBJ2-7,TRBD1,TRBV5-1,TGCGCCAGCAGCTCCACCGGTGGACAGGGGAACGAGCAGTACTTC,CASSSTGGQGNEQYF
few,TRBJ2-7,.,TRBV11-2,TGTGCCAGCAGGAGGATGCGGGACAGATCCTACGAGCAGTACTTC,CASRRMRDRSYEQYF
.,TRBJ2-3,TRBD2,TRBV7-8,TGTGCCAGCAGCTTTAGCGGGGGGTGGGGGGATACGCAGTATTTT,CASSFSGGWGDTQYF
few,TRBJ1-5,.,TRBV15,TGTGCCACCAGCAGAGGAGGAGGCCAGCCCCAGCATTTT,CATSRGGGQPQHF
.,TRBJ2-7,.,TRBV19,TGTGCCAGTAGTACCACAGGGTCCGAGCAGTACTTC,CASSTTGSEQYF
.,TRBJ1-1,.,TRBV7-2,TGTGCCAGCAGCTCCAGCCAGGGTCTGAACACTGAAGCTTTCTTT,CASSSSQGLNTEAFF
.,TRBJ1-1,.,TRBV29-1,TGCAGCCCTCAGCAGGGTTACACTGAAGCTTTCTTT,CSPQQGYTEAFF